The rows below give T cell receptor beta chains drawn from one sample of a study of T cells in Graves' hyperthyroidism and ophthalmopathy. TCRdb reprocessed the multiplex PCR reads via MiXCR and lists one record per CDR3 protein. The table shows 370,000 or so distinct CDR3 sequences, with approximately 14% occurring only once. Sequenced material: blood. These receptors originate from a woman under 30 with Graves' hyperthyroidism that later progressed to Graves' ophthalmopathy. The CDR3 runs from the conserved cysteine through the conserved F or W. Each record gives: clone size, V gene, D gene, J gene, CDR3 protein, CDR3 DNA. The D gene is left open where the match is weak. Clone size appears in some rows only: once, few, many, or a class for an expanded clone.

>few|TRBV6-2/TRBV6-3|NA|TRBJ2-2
CASSSHSVNTGELFF
TGTGCCAGCAGTTCCCATAGTGTGAACACCGGGGAGCTGTTTTTT
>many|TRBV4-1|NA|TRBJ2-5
CASSQAGLPGRKETQYF
TGCGCCAGCAGCCAAGCGGGTCTACCGGGTCGCAAAGAGACCCAGTACTTC
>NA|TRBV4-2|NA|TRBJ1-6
CASSQDLQGRNSPLHF
TGTGCCAGCAGCCAAGATCTGCAGGGACGCAATTCACCCCTCCACTTT
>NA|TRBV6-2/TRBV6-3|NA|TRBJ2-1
CASSLEGRSYNEQFF
TGTGCCAGCTCCCTGGAGGGCCGGTCCTACAATGAGCAGTTCTTC
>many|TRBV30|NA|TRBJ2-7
CAWSVVQDYEQYF
TGTGCCTGGAGCGTAGTGCAGGACTACGAGCAGTACTTC
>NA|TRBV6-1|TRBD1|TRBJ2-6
CASSSSPDWDRSSSGANVLTF
TGTGCCAGCAGTTCGTCCCCAGACTGGGACAGATCAAGCTCTGGGGCCAACGTCCTGACTTTC
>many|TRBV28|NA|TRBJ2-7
CASRTGSGGEQYF
TGTGCCAGCAGGACCGGGAGTGGGGGGGAGCAGTACTTC
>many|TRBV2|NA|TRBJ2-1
CASRNNEQFF
TGTGCCAGCCGGAACAATGAGCAGTTCTTC
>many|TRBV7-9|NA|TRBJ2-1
CASSLAPNEQFF
TGTGCCAGCAGCTTAGCACCCAATGAGCAGTTCTTC
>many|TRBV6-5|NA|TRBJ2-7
CASSYEGSTYEQYF
TGTGCCAGCAGTTACGAGGGCAGTACCTACGAGCAGTACTTC
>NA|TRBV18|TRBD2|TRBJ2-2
CASSRASGTGELFF
TGTGCCAGCTCAAGGGCTAGCGGCACCGGGGAGCTGTTTTTT
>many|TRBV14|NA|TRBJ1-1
CASSLGPQAFF
TGTGCCAGCAGCCTCGGGCCTCAAGCTTTCTTT
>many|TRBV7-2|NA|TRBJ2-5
CASSLPPRAQYF
TGTGCCAGCAGCTTACCCCCCCGGGCCCAGTACTTC
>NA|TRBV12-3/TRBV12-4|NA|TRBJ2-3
CASSLGDLYTDTQYF
TGTGCCAGCAGTTTAGGGGATCTATACACAGATACGCAGTATTTT
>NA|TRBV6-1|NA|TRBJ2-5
CASQTGWKEETQYF
TGTGCCAGCCAGACCGGATGGAAAGAAGAGACCCAGTACTTC
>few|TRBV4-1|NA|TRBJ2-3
CASSQVFRSSTDTQYF
TGCGCCAGCAGCCAAGTTTTCAGGTCTAGCACAGATACGCAGTATTTT
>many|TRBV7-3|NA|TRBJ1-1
CASSLRGTNTEAFF
TGTGCCAGCAGCTTAAGGGGGACGAACACTGAAGCTTTCTTT
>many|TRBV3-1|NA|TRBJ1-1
CASSQESLLQGFYTEAFF
TGTGCCAGCAGCCAAGAGAGTCTCTTACAGGGCTTTTACACTGAAGCTTTCTTT
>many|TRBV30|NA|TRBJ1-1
CAWTLKGGSEAFF
TGTGCCTGGACCCTCAAGGGGGGCTCGGAAGCTTTCTTT
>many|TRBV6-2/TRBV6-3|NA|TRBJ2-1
CASSYTLALAEQFF
TGTGCCAGCAGTTACACCCTCGCACTAGCCGAGCAGTTCTTC
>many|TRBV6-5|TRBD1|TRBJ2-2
CASSYLPESTGIVNTGELFF
TGTGCCAGCAGTTACCTACCCGAATCGACAGGGATCGTAAACACCGGGGAGCTGTTTTTT
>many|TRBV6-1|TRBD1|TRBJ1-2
CATAGGSKDGYTF
TGTGCCACCGCAGGGGGAAGTAAGGATGGCTACACCTTC
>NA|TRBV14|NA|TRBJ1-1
CASSQERGGMAFF
TGTGCCAGCAGCCAAGAGCGGGGGGGAATGGCTTTCTTT
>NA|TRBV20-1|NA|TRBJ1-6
CSARGGGRSPLHF
TGCAGTGCTAGAGGCGGGGGACGTTCACCCCTCCACTTT
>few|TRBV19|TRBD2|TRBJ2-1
CASSTLAGGHNEQFF
TGTGCCAGTAGTACCTTAGCGGGAGGACACAATGAGCAGTTCTTC
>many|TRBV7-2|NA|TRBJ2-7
CASSLINEQYF
TGTGCCAGCAGCTTAATAAACGAGCAGTACTTC
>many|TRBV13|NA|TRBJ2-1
CASSLGLVRVNEQFF
TGTGCCAGCAGCTTGGGGCTAGTAAGGGTCAATGAGCAGTTCTTC
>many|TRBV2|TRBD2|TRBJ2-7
CASRGGSYEQYF
TGTGCCAGCCGCGGGGGGAGCTACGAGCAGTACTTC
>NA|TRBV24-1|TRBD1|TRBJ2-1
CATSDRTGYNEQFF
TGTGCCACCAGTGATCGGACAGGGTACAATGAGCAGTTCTTC
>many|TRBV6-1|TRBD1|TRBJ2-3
CASSEAGYWMQGVDTQYF
TGTGCCAGCAGTGAAGCGGGGTATTGGATGCAGGGGGTAGATACGCAGTATTTT
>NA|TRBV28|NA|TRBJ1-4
CASRTGARVGTNEKLFF
TGTGCCAGCAGGACGGGGGCCAGGGTTGGAACTAATGAAAAACTGTTTTTT
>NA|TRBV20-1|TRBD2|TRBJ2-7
CSARDWGGRAGEQYF
TGCAGTGCTAGAGATTGGGGCGGGAGGGCCGGTGAGCAGTACTTC
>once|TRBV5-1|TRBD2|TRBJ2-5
CASSPRIAGGLGETQYF
TGCGCCAGCAGCCCCCGTATAGCGGGAGGGCTTGGGGAGACCCAGTACTTC
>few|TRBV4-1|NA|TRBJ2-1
CASSQASPSYNEQFF
TGCGCCAGCAGCCAAGCCAGTCCGAGCTACAATGAGCAGTTCTTC
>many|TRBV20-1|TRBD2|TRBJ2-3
CSASPRGTSTDTQYF
TGCAGTGCTAGTCCGCGGGGGACTAGCACAGATACGCAGTATTTT
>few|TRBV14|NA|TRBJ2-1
CASSQHPGIFNEQFF
TGTGCCAGCAGCCAACATCCAGGGATTTTCAATGAGCAGTTCTTC
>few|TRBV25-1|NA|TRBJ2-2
CASSDTKTYSSTARKTGELFF
TGTGCCAGCAGTGACACCAAAACTTACTCCTCGACCGCCCGAAAAACCGGGGAGCTGTTTTTT
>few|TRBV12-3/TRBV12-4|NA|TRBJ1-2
CASSSSGQRGYTF
NA
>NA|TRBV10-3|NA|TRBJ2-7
CAISEDQAYEQYF
TGTGCCATCAGTGAAGACCAAGCCTACGAGCAGTACTTC
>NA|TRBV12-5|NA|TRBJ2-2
CASGLGSPVPGELFF
TGTGCTAGTGGTTTGGGGAGTCCCGTCCCCGGGGAGCTGTTTTTT
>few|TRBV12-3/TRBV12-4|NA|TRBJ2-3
CASSLRGVSDTQYF
TGTGCCAGCAGTTTGAGGGGGGTCTCAGATACGCAGTATTTT
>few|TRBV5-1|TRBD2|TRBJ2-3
CASSGGEGTDTQYF
TGCGCCAGCAGCGGGGGGGAGGGCACAGATACGCAGTATTTT
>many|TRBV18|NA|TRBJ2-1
CASSPGHNEQFF
TGTGCCAGCTCACCAGGACACAATGAGCAGTTCTTC
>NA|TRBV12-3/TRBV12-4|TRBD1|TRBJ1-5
CASSFGTGTYQPQHF
TGTGCCAGCAGTTTTGGGACAGGGACCTATCAGCCCCAGCATTTT
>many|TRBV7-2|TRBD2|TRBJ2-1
CASSLLGKGGGGGLFF
TGTGCCAGCAGCTTATTGGGAAAGGGCGGCGGGGGTGGGCTGTTCTTC
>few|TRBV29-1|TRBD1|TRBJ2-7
CSVEGEGQGEQYF
TGCAGCGTTGAAGGGGAAGGACAGGGGGAGCAGTACTTC
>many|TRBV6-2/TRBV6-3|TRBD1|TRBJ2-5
CASSKTGTWYF
TGTGCCAGCAGTAAGACAGGGACCTGGTACTTC